This TCR beta chain was identified in a study of blood T cell repertoires in COVID-19. Here immunoSEQ multiplex PCR was the method, and the copy in TCRdb shows in-frame clones only, minus some. The data show over 90,000 clones, 81% seen once. The clonotype was recovered from an elderly man with COVID-19, enrolled during active disease. Sequenced material: peripheral blood.

DNA of the CDR3: TGCGCCAGCAGTGAGTCGGGGGACGGGGGCACTGAAGCTTTCTTT. Encoded protein: CASSESGDGGTEAFF. The chain carries TRBV10-1 and TRBJ1-1; TRBD1 might be the D (5 bases). The germline gives CDR1 WNHNN, CDR2 SYGVQD (reference sequence). There are 15 residues in the CDR3. The germline V and J ends were trimmed by 0 bases and 4 bases, with 12 bases remaining between them.